This T cell receptor beta chain derives from a study of T cell responses to AZD1222 COVID-19 vaccine. This clone was found a few times. Here immunoSEQ multiplex PCR was the method, and the copy in TCRdb shows in-frame clones only, minus some. The table lists about 120,000 clones, 80% to 90% of them singletons, with around 3.1% in the top ten. The CDR3 runs 15 residues. Looked up from germline, CDR1 is SGHTA and CDR2 is FQGNSA. Trimming removed 5 bases from V and 0 bases from J, with 13 bases in between. This sequence joins TRBV7-2 and TRBJ1-1; a possible D gene is TRBD1 (6 bases). This receptor was taken from an adult in good health. Sequencing was performed on peripheral blood, taken on day 0 of AZD1222 vaccination. The CDR3 nucleotides are TGTGCCAGCAGCCGTCAGGGGCTTTTGAACACTGAAGCTTTCTTT. Translating it yields CASSRQGLLNTEAFF.